One T cell receptor (beta chain) is described in this entry. Its matching antigen is unknown. Between the trimmed V and J ends, which lost 0 bases and 4 bases, there was a span of 15 bases. Germline V gene data show CDR1 as MGHRA and CDR2 as YSYEKL. The CDR3 spans 16 residues. Regions amplified from RNA transcripts were the TCR beta CDR3 regions. The primer set for the first-round RT-PCR of the TCR CDR3 was HTBI. Via MiXCR, TCRdb re-called the multiplex PCR reads, giving one row per CDR3 protein. The sample carries hundreds of thousands of distinct CDR3 sequences, roughly 20% recorded once. The data were obtained in a study of T cells in Graves' hyperthyroidism and ophthalmopathy. Study-level findings and limits: Through a model of 13 V-J features, ophthalmopathy was separated from stable hyperthyroidism. With a median lead of roughly 6.2 months before onset, the model predicted ophthalmopathy.

Specimen: blood. The receptor was isolated from a man aged 25-45 years with Graves' ophthalmopathy. The chain uses TRBV4-1 and TRBJ1-2; D remains unclear. The DNA for the CDR3 is TGCGCCAGCAGCCAAGAGTCCAGAGTTAGGAGCTATGGCTACACCTTC. It translates to CASSQESRVRSYGYTF.